This TCR beta chain was obtained from a study of T cell repertoires in cytomegalovirus infection. Study at large: As its CMV epitopes, the study selected recently identified HLA-C-restricted and well-studied HLA-B-restricted targets. An indication of both CMV infection and matching HLA type came from public TCR beta signatures.

The CDR3 covers 16 residues. In germline, CDR1 is MNHNY, CDR2 SVGAGI (reference sequence). V gave up 0 bases and J gave up 5 bases, with 16 bases separating them. On this clonotype itself: Its antigen is undetermined.

TCRdb fed the reads into MiXCR, producing one record per CDR3 protein. Of under 500,000 distinct CDR3 sequences listed, more than 40% are singletons. The sample here was cultured PBMCs, taken from culture after CMV antigen stimulation. This clonotype originated in a human donor in good health (CMV status not recorded). Some clones in this sample may be carry-over from other donors' samples. The chain joins TRBV6-6 to TRBJ1-2; the D is unclear. The CDR3 nucleotides are TGTGCCAGCAGTTACTCGTTGGAGTTTTCTTTTTATGGCTACACCTTC. This sequence encodes CASSYSLEFSFYGYTF.